This TCR beta chain was identified during a study of regulatory T cells in long-lasting Graves disease (dated by TCRdb to the early 2020s). Notes on the research overall: To count as having persistent Graves' disease, a patient had to have received antithyroid drug treatment for over 5 years with TSH receptor autoantibodies remaining persistently positive. Patients with persistent Graves' disease were compared with patients with newly diagnosed Graves' disease using TCR sequencing and RNA sequencing of peripheral blood. The study was conducted in China and was registered as a clinical trial. A total of about 35 samples underwent TCR sequencing: roughly 13 from persistent and roughly 20 from newly diagnosed Graves' disease patients. Persistent Graves' disease patients in the clinical cohort had taken antithyroid drugs for about 9.7 years on average.

For CDR1 and CDR2, the germline V gene lists SGDLS and YYNGEE. V has 0 bases trimmed and J has 5 bases trimmed; junction bases matching no gene number 4. The CDR3 numbers 16 residues from cysteine through phenylalanine. The entry retains the CDR3 DNA only, 48 bases that are in frame from base 1. This specimen's time point label, interpreted: persistent/refractory GD, antithyroid drugs over 5 years with positive TRAb. For both TCR sequencing and RNA sequencing, RNA was extracted from PBMCs using TRIzol. The diagnosis of Graves' disease was made according to American Thyroid Association guidelines. Patients for the study were recruited at an endocrinology department in Xi'an, China. Each patient gave 9 to 10 milliliters of peripheral blood, collected in an EDTA anticoagulant tube. PBMCs were isolated by Ficoll Paque Plus density gradient separation without further T cell sorting. An Agilent 2100 Bioanalyzer and agarose gel were used to check RNA quality, while a NanoDrop 2000 measured RNA concentration.

Library method: multiplex PCR. Instrument on record: Illumina HiSeq 4000. iRepertoire HTBI primers and Arm-PCR amplification of CDR3 regions were used to construct TCR beta libraries. PCR products were gel purified before sequencing. Per the source publication's procedure: Gene usage analysis of CDR3 amino acid clonotypes relied on the 60 or so TRBV and about 15 TRBJ segments identified across samples. Filtered high-quality paired reads were merged into contigs using COPE and FqMerger. BLAST was used to align contigs to IMGT TRBV, TRBD and TRBJ reference genes, and CDR3 was defined according to IMGT. Any clonotype with a frequency above 0.1% was classified as a highly expanded clone. Repertoire diversity was measured by Shannon entropy, and V-J evenness by the Gini coefficient. A clonotype found in more than one individual was treated as public. In TCRdb, the public reads were trimmed at Q25 with fastp and aligned with MiXCR, with productive beta chains retained. CDR3 protein sequences are deduplicated, and each keeps its most common genes and DNA. The V and J calls follow TCRdb's processing rather than the paper's. The sample includes around 460,000 distinct CDR3 sequences, with under 25% observed a single time. The biggest ten clones account for 13% of the sample.

With regard to this clonotype: Its target antigen remains unknown. The record has no base qualities; no much larger clone is one base away.

Here is what the overall study found, with its caveats: Only peripheral blood was studied, because thyroid tissue, the primary lesion, was inaccessible. TRBV28, TRBJ1-2 and TRBJ2-5 were preferentially used in persistent disease, while TRBV20-1 and TRBJ2-1 were favored in newly diagnosed disease. As a limitation, the authors acknowledged that the small sample size may reduce accuracy. Sequencing and analysis were restricted to the TCR beta chain. Compared with newly diagnosed patients, patients with persistent Graves' disease had lower TCR Shannon entropy and fewer highly expanded clones, which suggests clonal expansion. Persistent patients shared more public clonotypes among themselves (around 3,000) than newly diagnosed patients did (roughly 920).

The specimen comprised peripheral blood mononuclear cells (PBMCs), sampled when the disease was refractory, from a patient treated with antithyroid drugs. The chain employs TRBV9 and TRBJ2-1; 11 junctional bases match TRBD2. The TCR was taken from a female donor with Graves disease. The DNA sequence follows: TGTGCCAGCAGCGTAGGTACTAGCGGGGGTAACAATGAGCAGTTCTTC. Translated, this is CASSVGTSGGNNEQFF.